The clone carrying this TCR beta chain was counted only a few times. The antigen remains unidentified. The CDR3 length is 13 residues. Germline assignment: CDR1 MNHEY and CDR2 SVGAGI. With 5 bases removed from V and 6 bases from J, the gap between germline ends came to 10 bases. Tagging with unique molecular identifiers was a feature of the TCR beta cDNA libraries. Roughly 450,000 cDNA molecules came from around 1 to 9.1 million T cells. TCRdb reprocessed the PCR reads via MiXCR and lists one record per CDR3 protein. The sample has approximately 630,000 distinct CDR3 sequences, 59% seen once. The data stem from a study of post-analysis software for immune sequencing data. General observations from the study: Patients showed TRBV5-6, TRBV5-1 and TRBV20-1 among five TRBV segments more frequent than in controls.

The sample comprised blood. This rearrangement joins TRBV6-5 to TRBJ2-2, with D possibly matching TRBD1 (6 bases). The receptor's source is a girl between 2 and 10 years old with multiple sclerosis. In DNA, the CDR3 is TGTGCCAGCAGTCCAACAGGGTCCGGGGAGCTGTTTTTT. Amino acids: CASSPTGSGELFF.